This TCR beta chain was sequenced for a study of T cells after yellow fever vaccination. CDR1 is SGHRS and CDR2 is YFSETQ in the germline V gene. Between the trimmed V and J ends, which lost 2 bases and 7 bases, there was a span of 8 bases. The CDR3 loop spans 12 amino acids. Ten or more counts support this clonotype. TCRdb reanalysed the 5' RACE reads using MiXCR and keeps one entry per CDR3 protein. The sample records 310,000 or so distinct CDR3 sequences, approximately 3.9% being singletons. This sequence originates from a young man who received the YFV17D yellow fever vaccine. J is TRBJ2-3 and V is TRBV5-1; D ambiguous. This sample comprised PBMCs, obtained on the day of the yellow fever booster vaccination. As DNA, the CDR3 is TGCGCCAGCAGCTTCCCAGCCCATACGCAGTATTTT. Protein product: CASSFPAHTQYF.